The T cell receptor (beta chain) under discussion was sequenced for a study of molecular identifiers for immune sequencing clone quantification. Turning to the study itself: Within a replicate experiment, RNA obtained from either around 20,000 or 100,000 naive CD8 cells was divided into five aliquots, and four of those aliquots were then sequenced.

Notes on this clonotype: Antigen specificity is unknown. One junction end disagrees with the germline gene, perhaps due to a read error.

From the PCR reads, TCRdb called clonotypes with MiXCR, one entry per CDR3 protein. This table has hundreds of thousands of distinct CDR3 sequences, roughly 24% appearing once. Study outcomes and limitations: Molecules of identical TCR sharing a barcode could underestimate highly expanded clone sizes.

The CDR3 extends over 14 amino acids. From germline, CDR1 is MNHEY and CDR2 SVGAGI. Sequencing was done on a sample of naive CD8+ T cells from blood, with Jurkat cell RNA spiked in. Subset noted: FACS-sorted CD8+CD4-CCR7+CD45RA+ naive T cells. The source of this sequence is a human donor in good health. Some libraries in this study had Jurkat cell RNA spiked in. The chain couples TRBV6-5 to TRBJ2-1, with 10 bases fitting TRBD2. The CDR3 bases are TGTGCCGGCAGTTACTCGGCTAGCGGGAGTGAGCAGTTCTTC. This codes for CAGSYSASGSEQFF.